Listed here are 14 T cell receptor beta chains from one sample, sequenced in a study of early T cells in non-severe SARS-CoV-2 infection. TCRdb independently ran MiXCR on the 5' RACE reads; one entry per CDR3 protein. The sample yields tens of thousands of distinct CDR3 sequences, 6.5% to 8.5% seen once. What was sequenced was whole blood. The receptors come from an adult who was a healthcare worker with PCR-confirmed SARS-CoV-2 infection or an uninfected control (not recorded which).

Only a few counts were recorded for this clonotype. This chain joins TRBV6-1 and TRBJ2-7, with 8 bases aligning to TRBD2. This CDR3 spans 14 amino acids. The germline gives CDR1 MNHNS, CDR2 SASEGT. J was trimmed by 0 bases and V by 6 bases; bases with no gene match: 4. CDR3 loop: CASRGSGISYEQYF. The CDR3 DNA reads TGTGCCAGCAGGGGTAGCGGGATCTCCTACGAGCAGTACTTC.

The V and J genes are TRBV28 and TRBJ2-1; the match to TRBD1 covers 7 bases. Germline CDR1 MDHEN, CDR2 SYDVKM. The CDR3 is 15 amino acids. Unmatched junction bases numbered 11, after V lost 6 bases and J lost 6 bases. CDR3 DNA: TGTGCCAGCAGCCTTGGGGGACAGTTAAGCAATGAGCAGTTCTTC. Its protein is CASSLGGQLSNEQFF. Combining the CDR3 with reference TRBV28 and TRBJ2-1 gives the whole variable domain DVKVTQSSRYLVKRTGEKVFLECVQDMDHENMFWYRQDPGLGLRLIYFSYDVKMKEKGDIPEGYSVSREKKERFSLILESASTNQTSMYLCASSLGGQLSNEQFFGPGTRLTVL.

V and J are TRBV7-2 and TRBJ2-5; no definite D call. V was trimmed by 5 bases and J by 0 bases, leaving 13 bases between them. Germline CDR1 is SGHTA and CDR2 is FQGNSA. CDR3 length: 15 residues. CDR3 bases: TGTGCCAGCAGCCCATCGACTGTATACCAAGAGACCCAGTACTTC. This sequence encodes CASSPSTVYQETQYF.

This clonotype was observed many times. For the CDR3, the DNA is TGCAGTGCTAGAGTGGGGGGAGGGAATCCTGAAGCTTTCTTT. Translating it yields CSARVGGGNPEAFF. The V gene is TRBV20-1, the J gene TRBJ1-1, with a weak D call TRBD1 (5 bases). Trimming stripped 1 base from V and 6 bases from J, with 15 bases between. The CDR3 covers 14 residues. Germline V gene sequence: CDR1 DFQATT, CDR2 SNEGSKA (reference sequence).

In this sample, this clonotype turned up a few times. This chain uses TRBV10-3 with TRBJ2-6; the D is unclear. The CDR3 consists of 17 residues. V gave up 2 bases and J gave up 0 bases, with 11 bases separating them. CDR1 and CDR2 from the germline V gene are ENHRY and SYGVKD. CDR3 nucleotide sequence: TGTGCCATCAGTGAGGGCTTACCGAGCTCTGGGGCCAACGTCCTGACTTTC. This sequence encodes CAISEGLPSSGANVLTF.

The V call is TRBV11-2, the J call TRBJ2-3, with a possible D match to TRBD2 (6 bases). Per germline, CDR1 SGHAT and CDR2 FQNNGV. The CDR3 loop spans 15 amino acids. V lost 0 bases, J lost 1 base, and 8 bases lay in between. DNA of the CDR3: TGTGCCAGCAGCTTAGACGGGAGCGGCACAGATACGCAGTATTTT. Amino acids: CASSLDGSGTDTQYF.

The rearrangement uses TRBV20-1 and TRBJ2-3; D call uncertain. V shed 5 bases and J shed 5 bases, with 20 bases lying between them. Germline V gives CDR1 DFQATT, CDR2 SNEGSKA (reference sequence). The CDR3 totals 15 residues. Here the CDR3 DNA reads TGCAGTGCTCCATCGATTGGCTCTGCCGGAGATACGCAGTATTTT. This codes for CSAPSIGSAGDTQYF.

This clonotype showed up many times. The CDR3 region has the DNA TGTGCCAGCAGTTTTCACACCCAAGGACCCTACGAGCAGTACTTC. Translation gives CASSFHTQGPYEQYF. This chain connects TRBV12-3 or TRBV12-4 to TRBJ2-7, with D unresolved. The CDR3 runs to 15 residues. Trimming stripped 3 bases from V and 2 bases from J, with 14 bases between.

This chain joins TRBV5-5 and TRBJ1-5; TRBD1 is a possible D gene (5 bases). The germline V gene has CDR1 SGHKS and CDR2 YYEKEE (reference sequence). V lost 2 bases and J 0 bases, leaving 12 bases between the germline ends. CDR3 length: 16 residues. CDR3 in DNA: TGTGCCAGCAGCTTCCACGACAGCCTTAGCAATCAGCCCCAGCATTTT. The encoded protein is CASSFHDSLSNQPQHF. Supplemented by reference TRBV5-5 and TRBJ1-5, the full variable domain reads DAGVTQSPTHLIKTRGQQVTLRCSPISGHKSVSWYQQVLGQGPQFIFQYYEKEERGRGNFPDRFSARQFPNYSSELNVNALLLGDSALYLCASSFHDSLSNQPQHFGDGTRLSIL.

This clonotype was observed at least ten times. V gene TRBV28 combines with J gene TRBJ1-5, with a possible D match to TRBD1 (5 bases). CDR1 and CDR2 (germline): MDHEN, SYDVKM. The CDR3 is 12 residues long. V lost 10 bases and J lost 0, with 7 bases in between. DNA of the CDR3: TGTGCCAACCAGGGTAGCAATCAGCCCCAGCATTTT. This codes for CANQGSNQPQHF.

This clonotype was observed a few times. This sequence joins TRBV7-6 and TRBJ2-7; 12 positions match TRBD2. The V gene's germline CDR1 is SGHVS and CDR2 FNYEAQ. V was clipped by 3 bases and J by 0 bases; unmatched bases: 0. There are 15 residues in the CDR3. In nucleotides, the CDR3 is TGTGCCAGCAGCTTGACTAGCGGGGGCTCCTACGAGCAGTACTTC. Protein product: CASSLTSGGSYEQYF.

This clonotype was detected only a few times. CDR3 sequence (DNA): TGCAGGGGGGGGACAGCGGCCCAAGAGACCCAGTACTTC. It is translated as CRGGTAAQETQYF. The chain carries TRBV20-1 and TRBJ2-5, with D possibly called TRBD1 or TRBD2 (7 bases each). CDR1 and CDR2 (germline): DFQATT, SNEGSKA (reference sequence). The CDR3 sequence is 13 residues long.

DNA of the CDR3: TGCAGTGCTGGCCGGGGACTAGCGGGAGGGAACGGGGAGCTGTTTTTT. Protein sequence: CSAGRGLAGGNGELFF. The V and J genes are TRBV20-1 and TRBJ2-2, with 16 bases fitting TRBD2. The germline CDR1 and CDR2 sequences are DFQATT and SNEGSKA (reference sequence). V lost 5 bases to trimming and J lost 7 bases; unmatched junction nucleotides: 7. The CDR3 length is 16 residues.

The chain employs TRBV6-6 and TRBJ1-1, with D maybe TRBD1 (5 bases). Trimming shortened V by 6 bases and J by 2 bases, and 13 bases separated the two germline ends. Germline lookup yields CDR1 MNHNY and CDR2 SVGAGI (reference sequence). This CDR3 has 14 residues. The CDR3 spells CASSYSRENTEAFF. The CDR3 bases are TGTGCCAGCAGCTATTCCAGGGAAAACACTGAAGCTTTCTTT.